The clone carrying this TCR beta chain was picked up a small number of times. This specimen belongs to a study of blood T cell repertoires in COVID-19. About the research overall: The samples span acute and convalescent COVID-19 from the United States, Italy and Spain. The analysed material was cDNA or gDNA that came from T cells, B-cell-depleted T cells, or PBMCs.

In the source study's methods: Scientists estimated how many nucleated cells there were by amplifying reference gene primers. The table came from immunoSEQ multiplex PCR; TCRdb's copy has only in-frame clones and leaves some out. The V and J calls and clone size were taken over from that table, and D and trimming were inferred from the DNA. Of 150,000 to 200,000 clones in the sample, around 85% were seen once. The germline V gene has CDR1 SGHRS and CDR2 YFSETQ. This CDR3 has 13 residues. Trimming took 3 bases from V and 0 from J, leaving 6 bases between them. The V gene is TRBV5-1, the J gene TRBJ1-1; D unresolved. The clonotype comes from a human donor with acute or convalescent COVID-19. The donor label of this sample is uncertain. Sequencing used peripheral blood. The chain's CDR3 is CASSSHMNTEAFF. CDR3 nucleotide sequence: TGCGCCAGCAGCTCACATATGAACACTGAAGCTTTCTTT.